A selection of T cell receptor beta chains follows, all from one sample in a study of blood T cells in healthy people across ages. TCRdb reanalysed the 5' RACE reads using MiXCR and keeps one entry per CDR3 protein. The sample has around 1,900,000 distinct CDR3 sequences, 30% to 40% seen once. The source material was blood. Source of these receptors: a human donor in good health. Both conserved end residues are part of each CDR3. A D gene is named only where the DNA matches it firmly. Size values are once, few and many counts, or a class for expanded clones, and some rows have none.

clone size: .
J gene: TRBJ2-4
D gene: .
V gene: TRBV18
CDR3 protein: CASSPVTGRTGEQYF
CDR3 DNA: TGTGCCAGCTCACCAGTGACAGGGAGGACGGGAGAGCAGTACTTC

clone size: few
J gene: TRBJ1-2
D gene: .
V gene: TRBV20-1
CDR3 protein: CSARDPLRDLNYGYTF
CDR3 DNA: TGCAGTGCTAGGGACCCCCTACGGGACCTTAACTATGGCTACACCTTC

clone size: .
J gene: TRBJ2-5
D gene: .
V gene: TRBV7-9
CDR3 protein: CASMTRRGEWQETQYF
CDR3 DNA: TGTGCCAGCATGACCAGGAGGGGGGAATGGCAAGAGACCCAGTACTTC

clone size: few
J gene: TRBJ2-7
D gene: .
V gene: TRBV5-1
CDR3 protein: CASRLTTGSQRDEQYF
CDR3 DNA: TGCGCCAGCAGACTTACCACCGGGTCCCAGAGGGACGAGCAGTACTTC

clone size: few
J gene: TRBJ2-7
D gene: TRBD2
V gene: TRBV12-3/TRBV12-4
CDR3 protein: CASRPSGARSYEQYF
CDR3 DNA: TGTGCCAGCAGACCTAGCGGGGCACGCTCCTACGAGCAGTACTTC

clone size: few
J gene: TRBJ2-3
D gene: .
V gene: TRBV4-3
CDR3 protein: CASSILSGTTDTQYF
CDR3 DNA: TGCGCCAGCAGTATATTGAGCGGAACAACGGATACGCAGTATTTT

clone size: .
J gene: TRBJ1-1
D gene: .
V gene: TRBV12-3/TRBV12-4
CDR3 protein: CASSLVLGYEAFF
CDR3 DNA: TGTGCCAGCAGTTTAGTATTGGGGTACGAAGCTTTCTTT

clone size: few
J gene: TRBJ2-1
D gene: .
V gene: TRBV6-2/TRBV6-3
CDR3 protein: CASEIRQQFF
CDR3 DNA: TGTGCCAGCGAGATCCGCCAGCAGTTCTTC

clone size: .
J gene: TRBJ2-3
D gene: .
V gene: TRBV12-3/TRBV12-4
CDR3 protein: CASNPSQGTDTQYF
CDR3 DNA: TGTGCCAGCAATCCTAGTCAGGGCACAGATACGCAGTATTTT

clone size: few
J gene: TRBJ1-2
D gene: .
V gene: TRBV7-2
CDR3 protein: CASLYFVEEFLEGYTF
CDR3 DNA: TGTGCCAGCCTATATTTTGTGGAGGAATTTTTGGAAGGCTACACCTTC

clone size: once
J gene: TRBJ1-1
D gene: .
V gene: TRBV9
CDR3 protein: CASTTAGNTEAFF
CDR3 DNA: TGTGCCAGCACGACAGCAGGGAACACTGAAGCTTTCTTT

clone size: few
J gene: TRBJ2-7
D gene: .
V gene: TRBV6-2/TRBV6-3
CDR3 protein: CASAPSHKRLSYEQYF
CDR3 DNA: TGTGCCAGCGCCCCTTCACACAAGAGACTCTCCTACGAGCAGTACTTC

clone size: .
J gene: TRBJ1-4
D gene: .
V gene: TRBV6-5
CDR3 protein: CASSFGVTNEKLFF
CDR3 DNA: TGTGCCAGCAGCTTCGGGGTTACTAATGAAAAACTGTTTTTT

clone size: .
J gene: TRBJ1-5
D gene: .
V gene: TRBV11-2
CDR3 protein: CASSTHGTGAPQHF
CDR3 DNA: TGTGCCAGCAGCACACACGGGACTGGGGCGCCCCAGCATTTT

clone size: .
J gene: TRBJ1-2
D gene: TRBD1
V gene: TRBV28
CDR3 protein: CASVGQGNYGYTF
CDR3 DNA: TGTGCCAGCGTGGGACAGGGAAACTATGGCTACACCTTC

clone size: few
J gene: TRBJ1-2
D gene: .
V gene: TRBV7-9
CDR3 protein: CASSLVGPYTPHYTF
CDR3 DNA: TGTGCCAGCAGCTTAGTAGGACCTTACACGCCGCACTACACCTTC

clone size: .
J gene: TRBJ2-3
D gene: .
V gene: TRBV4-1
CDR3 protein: CASSQVGQGGADTQYF
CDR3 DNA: TGCGCCAGCAGCCAAGTTGGGCAGGGAGGCGCAGATACGCAGTATTTT

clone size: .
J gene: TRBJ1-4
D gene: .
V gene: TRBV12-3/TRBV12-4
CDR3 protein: CASSLENVGFGEKLFF
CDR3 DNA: TGTGCCAGCAGTTTAGAAAATGTCGGCTTCGGTGAAAAACTGTTTTTT

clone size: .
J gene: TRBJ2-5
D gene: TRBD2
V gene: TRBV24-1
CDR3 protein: CATSDRGLALETQYF
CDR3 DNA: TGTGCCACCAGTGATAGGGGACTAGCACTAGAGACCCAGTACTTC

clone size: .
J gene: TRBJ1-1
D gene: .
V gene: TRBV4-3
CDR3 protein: CASNQDSVWGRQLPRAFF
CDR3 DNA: TGCGCCAGCAACCAAGATAGCGTATGGGGCAGACAATTGCCGAGAGCTTTCTTT

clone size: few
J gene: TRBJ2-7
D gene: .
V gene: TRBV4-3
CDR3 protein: CASSQALLNYYEQYF
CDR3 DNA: TGCGCCAGCAGCCAAGCATTGCTGAATTACTACGAGCAGTACTTC

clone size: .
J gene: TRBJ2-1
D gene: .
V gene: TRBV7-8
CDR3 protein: CASSLAFRGDGSYNEQFF
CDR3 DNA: TGTGCCAGCAGCTTAGCGTTTAGAGGGGACGGCTCCTACAATGAGCAGTTCTTC

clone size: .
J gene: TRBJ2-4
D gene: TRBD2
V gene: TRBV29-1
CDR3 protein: CSVGGRDYPYNEQYF
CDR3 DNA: TGCAGCGTTGGAGGTCGGGACTACCCCTACAATGAGCAGTACTTC

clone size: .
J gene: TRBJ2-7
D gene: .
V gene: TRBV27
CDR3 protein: CASSTDNSYEQYF
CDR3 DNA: TGTGCCAGCAGTACTGATAACTCCTACGAGCAGTACTTC

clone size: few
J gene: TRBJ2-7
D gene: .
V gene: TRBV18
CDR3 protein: CASSPSDRLKYEQYF
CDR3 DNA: TGTGCCAGCTCACCTTCAGACAGGCTCAAGTACGAGCAGTACTTC

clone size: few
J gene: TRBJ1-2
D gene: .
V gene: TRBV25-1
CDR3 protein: CASRAAGAIYGYTF
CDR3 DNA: TGTGCCAGCAGAGCTGCAGGGGCCATCTATGGCTACACCTTC

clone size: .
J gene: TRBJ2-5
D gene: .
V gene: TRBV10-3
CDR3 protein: CAIRGEGHETQYF
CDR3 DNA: TGTGCCATCAGGGGTGAGGGGCATGAGACCCAGTACTTC

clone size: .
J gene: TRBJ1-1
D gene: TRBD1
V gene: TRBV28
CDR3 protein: CASSQRTGRDTEAFF
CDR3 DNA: TGTGCCAGCAGCCAACGGACAGGGAGGGACACTGAAGCTTTCTTT

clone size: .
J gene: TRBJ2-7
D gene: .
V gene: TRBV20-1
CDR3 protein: CSARGPGYYEQYF
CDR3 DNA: TGCAGTGCTAGAGGACCAGGGTACTACGAGCAGTACTTC

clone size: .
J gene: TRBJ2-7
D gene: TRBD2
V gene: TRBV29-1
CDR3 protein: CSVVPGTSGYNEQYF
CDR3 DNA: TGCAGCGTTGTGCCCGGGACTAGCGGATACAATGAGCAGTACTTC

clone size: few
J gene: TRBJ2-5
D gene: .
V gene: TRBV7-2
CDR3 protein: CASSPMGGKGETQYF
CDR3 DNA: TGTGCCAGCAGCCCCATGGGGGGAAAGGGGGAGACCCAGTACTTC

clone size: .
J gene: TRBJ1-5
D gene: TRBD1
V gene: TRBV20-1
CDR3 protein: CSASGRGNSQPQHF
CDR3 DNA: TGCAGTGCTAGCGGCAGGGGGAACAGTCAGCCCCAGCATTTT

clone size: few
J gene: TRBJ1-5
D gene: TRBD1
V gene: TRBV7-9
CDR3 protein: CASSSFRGEDQPQHF
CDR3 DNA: TGTGCCAGCAGCTCATTCAGGGGGGAAGATCAGCCCCAGCATTTT

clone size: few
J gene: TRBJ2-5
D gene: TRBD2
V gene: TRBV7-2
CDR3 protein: CASSRNTTGLAGETQYF
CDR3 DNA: TGTGCCAGCAGCCGAAACACAACTGGACTAGCCGGGGAGACCCAGTACTTC